This T cell receptor beta chain was observed in a study of neurological immune-mediated disorders. Study-level results: CDR3 amino acid sequences of expanded clones were not shared across subjects, a result suggesting private repertoires in all groups.

The CDR3 runs to 16 residues. CDR1 is MNHEY and CDR2 is SVGEGT in the germline V gene. V trimming: 4 bases; J trimming: 6 bases; junction bases outside the gene matches: 8. Comment on this clonotype: Its cognate antigen is unknown.

TCRdb used MiXCR to reprocess the 5' RACE reads, holding one entry per CDR3 protein. The table has tens of thousands of distinct CDR3 sequences, just under 4.5% seen once; the top ten hold 5.5% to 6.5%. The sample taken for sequencing was PBMCs. This TCR derives from a woman aged 55-75 years with multiple sclerosis. The gene calls are TRBV6-2 or TRBV6-3 and TRBJ2-1; 11 bases match TRBD2. CDR3: CASSSLRLAGLNEQFF. The CDR3 bases are TGTGCCAGCAGTTCTCTTAGACTAGCGGGACTCAATGAGCAGTTCTTC.